This T cell receptor (beta chain) was profiled in a study of OX40 agonist ivuxolimab in advanced cancers. For the study at large: With ivuxolimab, an agonistic anti-OX40 (CD134) antibody, patients were treated. Melanoma, hepatocellular carcinoma, head and neck or renal cell cancer occurred in dose-escalation patients. Study-wide results and caveats: By week 6 at 0.1 to 3.0 mg/kg, blood CD4+ and CD8+ T cells had expanded clonally. Fewer expanded clones were found on average in CD4+ than in CD8+ T cells.

Deletions cut 4 bases from V and 0 bases from J, with 13 bases between. The CDR3 has 16 amino acids. Germline V lookup: CDR1 MNHGY, CDR2 SAAAGT. TCRdb keeps only in-frame clones here, not all; method: immunoSEQ multiplex PCR. Here the sample spans 55,000 or so clones, around 90% being singletons. Only one count was recorded for this clone. Its matching antigen is unknown. Sequencing used CD4+ or CD8+ T cells sorted from blood, obtained in a trial of the OX40 agonist ivuxolimab. This receptor was identified in an adult with an advanced solid tumor such as melanoma, head and neck, liver or kidney cancer. The rearrangement joins TRBV6-8 to TRBJ1-5; D not certain. The CDR3 sequence is CASSSHSFYSNQPQHF. The CDR3 DNA is TGTGCCAGCAGTTCCCACTCGTTTTATAGCAATCAGCCCCAGCATTTT.